A selection of T cell receptor beta chains follows, all from one sample in a study of T cell repertoires in cytomegalovirus infection. TCRdb recomputed calls from the reads with MiXCR, one row per CDR3 protein. This sample has 490,000 or so distinct CDR3 sequences; roughly 12% occur once, and the top ten carry roughly a tenth. The sample comprised PBMCs. All receptors come from a human donor in good health (CMV status not recorded). Some clones in this sample may be carry-over from other donors' samples. The CDR3 runs from the conserved cysteine through the conserved F or W. Fields, in order: D gene, J gene, clone size, V gene, CDR3 protein, CDR3 DNA. The D gene is left open where the match is weak. Expanded clones are given a class, and other clones once, few, many or no size at all.

D gene: TRBD1
J gene: TRBJ1-2
clone size: many
V gene: TRBV18
CDR3 protein: CASSDSPGGDGYTF
CDR3 DNA: TGTGCCAGCTCCGATAGTCCAGGGGGAGATGGCTACACCTTC

D gene: -
J gene: TRBJ1-4
clone size: -
V gene: TRBV23-1
CDR3 protein: CASSQSVECEKLFF
CDR3 DNA: TGCGCCAGCAGTCAATCTGTGGAGTGTGAAAAACTGTTTTTT

D gene: -
J gene: TRBJ2-3
clone size: -
V gene: TRBV29-1
CDR3 protein: CSAGVTASTDTQYF
CDR3 DNA: TGCAGCGCCGGCGTGACGGCTAGCACAGATACGCAGTATTTT

D gene: -
J gene: TRBJ1-2
clone size: many
V gene: TRBV29-1
CDR3 protein: CSVAGTLRWDYGYTF
CDR3 DNA: TGCAGCGTCGCCGGGACCCTCCGTTGGGACTATGGCTACACCTTC

D gene: -
J gene: TRBJ2-3
clone size: few
V gene: TRBV5-1
CDR3 protein: CASSSGLRTDTQYF
CDR3 DNA: TGCGCCAGCAGCTCAGGACTACGCACAGATACGCAGTATTTT

D gene: -
J gene: TRBJ1-1
clone size: many
V gene: TRBV10-3
CDR3 protein: CAISFNPGAGTEAFF
CDR3 DNA: TGTGCCATCAGTTTTAACCCGGGGGCTGGGACTGAAGCTTTCTTT

D gene: TRBD1
J gene: TRBJ2-1
clone size: -
V gene: TRBV4-2
CDR3 protein: CASSPPSGQGGYNEQFF
CDR3 DNA: TGTGCCAGCAGCCCTCCCTCGGGACAGGGCGGCTACAATGAGCAGTTCTTC

D gene: TRBD2
J gene: TRBJ2-1
clone size: many
V gene: TRBV20-1
CDR3 protein: CSADGLAGGPGDEQFF
CDR3 DNA: TGCAGTGCGGACGGACTAGCGGGAGGGCCTGGAGATGAGCAGTTCTTC

D gene: TRBD1
J gene: TRBJ1-4
clone size: many
V gene: TRBV7-8
CDR3 protein: CASSLTTQGANEKLFF
CDR3 DNA: TGTGCCAGCAGCTTAACCACACAGGGGGCGAATGAAAAACTGTTTTTT

D gene: -
J gene: TRBJ2-3
clone size: many
V gene: TRBV20-1
CDR3 protein: CSAQLRWDTQYF
CDR3 DNA: TGCAGTGCCCAGTTACGGTGGGATACGCAGTATTTT

D gene: -
J gene: TRBJ1-5
clone size: -
V gene: TRBV6-1
CDR3 protein: CASSEEPHRQPQHF
CDR3 DNA: TGTGCCAGCAGTGAAGAGCCACATCGACAGCCCCAGCATTTT

D gene: -
J gene: TRBJ1-2
clone size: -
V gene: TRBV3-1
CDR3 protein: CASSHNGPVRGYTF
CDR3 DNA: TGTGCCAGCAGCCATAATGGACCGGTCCGTGGCTACACCTTC

D gene: -
J gene: TRBJ1-2
clone size: many
V gene: TRBV28
CDR3 protein: CASSLNRRYTF
CDR3 DNA: TGTGCCAGCAGTTTAAACAGGCGCTACACCTTC

D gene: TRBD2
J gene: TRBJ2-7
clone size: few
V gene: TRBV12-3/TRBV12-4
CDR3 protein: CASSFSGGTYEQYF
CDR3 DNA: TGTGCCAGCAGTTTCTCGGGGGGGACCTACGAGCAGTACTTC

D gene: -
J gene: TRBJ1-2
clone size: few
V gene: TRBV9
CDR3 protein: CASTLMTANYGYTF
CDR3 DNA: TGTGCCAGCACCCTCATGACAGCTAACTATGGCTACACCTTC

D gene: TRBD1
J gene: TRBJ2-2
clone size: many
V gene: TRBV15
CDR3 protein: CATSRQGVNGELFF
CDR3 DNA: TGTGCCACCAGCAGGCAGGGGGTAAACGGGGAGCTGTTTTTT

D gene: -
J gene: TRBJ1-6
clone size: -
V gene: TRBV7-3
CDR3 protein: CASSTPTKGYGLLSYNSPLHF
CDR3 DNA: TGTGCCAGCAGCACACCTACCAAGGGGTACGGGTTGTTGTCCTATAATTCACCCCTCCACTTT

D gene: -
J gene: TRBJ1-3
clone size: -
V gene: TRBV5-4
CDR3 protein: CASTLGGVADTIYF
CDR3 DNA: TGTGCCAGCACCCTTGGGGGAGTAGCGGACACCATATATTTT

D gene: -
J gene: TRBJ2-1
clone size: many
V gene: TRBV7-8
CDR3 protein: CASSLALGTGDSYNEQFF
CDR3 DNA: TGTGCCAGCAGCTTAGCGCTTGGCACGGGGGACTCCTACAATGAGCAGTTCTTC

D gene: -
J gene: TRBJ1-1
clone size: -
V gene: TRBV29-1
CDR3 protein: CSVEDPGEAFF
CDR3 DNA: TGCAGCGTTGAAGATCCAGGGGAAGCTTTCTTT

D gene: -
J gene: TRBJ2-1
clone size: -
V gene: TRBV24-1
CDR3 protein: CATSDLRSTAYNEQFF
CDR3 DNA: TGTGCCACCAGTGATTTGCGGAGCACAGCGTACAATGAGCAGTTCTTC

D gene: -
J gene: TRBJ2-7
clone size: many
V gene: TRBV7-9
CDR3 protein: CASSWEQTIYEQYF
CDR3 DNA: TGTGCCAGCAGCTGGGAACAGACAATCTACGAGCAGTACTTC

D gene: TRBD1
J gene: TRBJ1-1
clone size: -
V gene: TRBV2
CDR3 protein: CASRGQGAGEAFF
CDR3 DNA: TGTGCCAGCAGGGGACAGGGGGCCGGTGAAGCTTTCTTT

D gene: -
J gene: TRBJ1-6
clone size: many
V gene: TRBV7-2
CDR3 protein: CASSTGYNSPLHF
CDR3 DNA: TGTGCCAGCAGCACAGGGTATAATTCACCCCTCCACTTT

D gene: -
J gene: TRBJ2-1
clone size: many
V gene: TRBV20-1
CDR3 protein: CSANTGGWREIDNEQFF
CDR3 DNA: TGCAGTGCGAACACAGGGGGATGGCGGGAGATCGACAATGAGCAGTTCTTC

D gene: -
J gene: TRBJ1-1
clone size: -
V gene: TRBV10-3
CDR3 protein: CAISDKSNTEAFF
CDR3 DNA: TGTGCCATTTCGGACAAATCGAACACTGAAGCTTTCTTT

D gene: TRBD2
J gene: TRBJ2-3
clone size: many
V gene: TRBV7-6
CDR3 protein: CASSSRTRGDTQYF
CDR3 DNA: TGTGCCAGCAGCTCCCGGACTAGAGGAGATACGCAGTATTTT

D gene: -
J gene: TRBJ2-1
clone size: many
V gene: TRBV6-1
CDR3 protein: CASSEEGPNEQFF
CDR3 DNA: TGTGCCAGCAGTGAAGAGGGGCCCAATGAGCAGTTCTTC

D gene: -
J gene: TRBJ2-7
clone size: -
V gene: TRBV7-9
CDR3 protein: CASSLDMGANEQYF
CDR3 DNA: TGTGCCAGCAGCTTAGATATGGGGGCCAACGAGCAGTACTTC

D gene: -
J gene: TRBJ2-3
clone size: many
V gene: TRBV7-3
CDR3 protein: CASSLNSQGDTQYF
CDR3 DNA: TGTGCCAGCAGCTTAAACTCCCAGGGGGATACGCAGTATTTT

D gene: TRBD1
J gene: TRBJ1-1
clone size: -
V gene: TRBV19
CDR3 protein: CASSTTDRGNTEAFF
CDR3 DNA: TGTGCCAGTAGTACCACAGACAGGGGTAACACTGAAGCTTTCTTT

D gene: -
J gene: TRBJ1-3
clone size: many
V gene: TRBV7-9
CDR3 protein: CASSLVVLWATIYF
CDR3 DNA: TGTGCCAGCAGCTTAGTCGTCCTCTGGGCCACCATATATTTT

D gene: -
J gene: TRBJ2-7
clone size: -
V gene: TRBV5-1
CDR3 protein: CASSLELFYEQYF
CDR3 DNA: TGCGCCAGCAGCTTGGAACTTTTCTACGAGCAGTACTTC

D gene: TRBD1
J gene: TRBJ1-4
clone size: many
V gene: TRBV29-1
CDR3 protein: CSAMTGSSEKLFF
CDR3 DNA: TGCAGCGCCATGACAGGGAGTAGTGAAAAACTGTTTTTT

D gene: -
J gene: TRBJ2-3
clone size: -
V gene: TRBV10-3
CDR3 protein: CAISEVTDTQYF
CDR3 DNA: TGTGCCATCAGTGAGGTGACAGATACGCAGTATTTT

D gene: -
J gene: TRBJ1-2
clone size: many
V gene: TRBV7-2
CDR3 protein: CASSRATRAPNYGYTF
CDR3 DNA: TGTGCCAGCAGCCGGGCGACCAGGGCACCTAACTATGGCTACACCTTC

D gene: TRBD1
J gene: TRBJ2-6
clone size: few
V gene: TRBV29-1
CDR3 protein: CSVPTGAGNVLTF
CDR3 DNA: TGCAGCGTGCCGACAGGGGCCGGCAACGTCCTGACTTTC

D gene: -
J gene: TRBJ2-7
clone size: many
V gene: TRBV28
CDR3 protein: CASSEGGRVILTYEQYF
CDR3 DNA: TGTGCCAGCAGTGAGGGGGGGAGGGTCATACTTACCTACGAGCAGTACTTC

D gene: TRBD1
J gene: TRBJ2-1
clone size: many
V gene: TRBV5-4
CDR3 protein: CASSTGQGWGNEQFF
CDR3 DNA: TGTGCCAGCAGCACCGGACAGGGATGGGGCAATGAGCAGTTCTTC

D gene: TRBD1
J gene: TRBJ2-5
clone size: few
V gene: TRBV20-1
CDR3 protein: CSAKQQGAGETQYF
CDR3 DNA: TGCAGTGCCAAACAACAGGGGGCGGGGGAGACCCAGTACTTC

D gene: -
J gene: TRBJ2-7
clone size: many
V gene: TRBV5-4
CDR3 protein: CASSLVASYEQYF
CDR3 DNA: TGTGCCAGCAGCTTGGTTGCTAGCTACGAGCAGTACTTC

D gene: -
J gene: TRBJ1-6
clone size: many
V gene: TRBV7-3
CDR3 protein: CASSLNPGTNSPLHF
CDR3 DNA: TGTGCCAGCAGCTTAAATCCAGGGACTAATTCACCCCTCCACTTT

D gene: TRBD1
J gene: TRBJ2-3
clone size: many
V gene: TRBV7-2
CDR3 protein: CASSSWDRATQYF
CDR3 DNA: TGTGCCAGCAGCTCCTGGGACAGGGCTACGCAGTATTTT

D gene: -
J gene: TRBJ1-2
clone size: -
V gene: TRBV3-1
CDR3 protein: CASSQEYLDGYTF
CDR3 DNA: TGTGCCAGCAGCCAAGAGTATTTGGACGGCTACACCTTC

D gene: -
J gene: TRBJ2-5
clone size: many
V gene: TRBV5-6
CDR3 protein: CASSSGTGWQTQYF
CDR3 DNA: TGTGCCAGCAGCTCCGGGACCGGATGGCAGACCCAGTACTTC

D gene: -
J gene: TRBJ2-4
clone size: many
V gene: TRBV29-1
CDR3 protein: CSAGDLLAKNIQYF
CDR3 DNA: TGCAGCGCCGGGGACTTATTAGCCAAAAACATTCAGTACTTC